There are a few counts of the clone carrying this TCR beta chain. As yet, its antigen is unknown. A much larger clone lies a single base off, so this may be a read error. This sample was included in a study of breast tumors, draining lymph nodes, adjacent tissues. Whole-study findings and limits: Tumor TCR diversity was below lymph nodes but above nontumor tissue. Tumor T cell lymph node origin was a supported hypothesis, not proven.

The lymph nodes were axillary draining lymph nodes from breast cancer patients. TCRdb used MiXCR to reprocess the multiplex PCR reads, holding one entry per CDR3 protein. The sample lists some 170,000 distinct CDR3 sequences, 30% to 40% occurring once. The CDR3 length is 14 residues. With 6 bases removed from V and 0 bases from J, the gap between germline ends came to 12 bases. In germline, CDR1 is MRHNA, CDR2 SNTAGT. The chain has TRBV6-4 and TRBJ2-7; D perhaps matches TRBD2 (5 bases). The sample comprised axillary lymph node tissue. The source of this sequence is a female donor with breast cancer. Some clones in this sample may be carry-over from other donors' samples. CDR3 bases: TGTGCCAGCAGACACTATGCGGGCTCCTACGAGCAGTACTTC. This gives the protein CASRHYAGSYEQYF.